This T cell receptor beta chain stems from a study of beta chain features in type 1 diabetes. Study-wide results and limits: When Type 1 diabetes patients were examined, their TCRB CDR3s proved moderately but significantly shorter in all four CD4+ subsets.

This clone was observed a few times. The antigen is unknown. The authors reverse transcribed all of the isolated RNA, so sequencing captured expressed TCRB transcripts. Sequencing was performed with immunoSEQ multiplex PCR; in TCRdb, only in-frame clones are kept and a portion is missing. The sample yields some 240,000 clones, 16% seen once. V was shortened by 0 bases and J by 3 bases, with 11 bases between the two germline ends. There are 15 residues in the CDR3. The germline CDR1 and CDR2 sequences are MGHRA and YSYEKL. This TCR was sampled from a man aged 25 to 45 with type 1 diabetes. What was sequenced was naive CD4+ T cells from blood. The rearrangement links TRBV4-1 to TRBJ1-2; D gene unclear. The CDR3 protein is CASSQDILTHYGYTF. The CDR3 DNA sequence: TGCGCCAGCAGCCAAGACATCCTTACCCACTATGGCTACACCTTC.